The clone carrying this T cell receptor (beta chain) was observed a handful of times. The antigen remains unidentified. This sample is part of a study of neurological immune-mediated disorders. Across the study: The 35 or so multiple sclerosis patients comprised some 30 relapsing-remitting and 3 secondary progressive cases.

It was by 5'RACE with 10-nucleotide random UMIs that the cDNA was made. One entry per CDR3 protein, called by TCRdb with MiXCR from the 5' RACE reads. The sample consists of about 21,000 distinct CDR3 sequences, around a sixth of them appearing once. Overall study findings and caveats: Across subjects, no CDR3 amino acid sequence appeared in expanded clones of more than one subject, a finding that suggested private repertoires in all groups.

The junction had 4 bases not matched to a gene; V was cut back by 7 bases and J by 1 base. Germline CDR1 reads KGHDR; CDR2 reads SFDVKD. The CDR3 runs to 14 residues. This receptor was taken from a woman aged 18 to 35 with multiple sclerosis. Material for sequencing was CD8+ T cells from blood. The rearrangement joins TRBV24-1 to TRBJ2-3; 7 bases map to TRBD1. This chain's CDR3 is CATSRDRRTDTQYF. CDR3 nucleotide sequence: TGTGCCACCAGCCGGGACAGACGCACAGATACGCAGTATTTT.